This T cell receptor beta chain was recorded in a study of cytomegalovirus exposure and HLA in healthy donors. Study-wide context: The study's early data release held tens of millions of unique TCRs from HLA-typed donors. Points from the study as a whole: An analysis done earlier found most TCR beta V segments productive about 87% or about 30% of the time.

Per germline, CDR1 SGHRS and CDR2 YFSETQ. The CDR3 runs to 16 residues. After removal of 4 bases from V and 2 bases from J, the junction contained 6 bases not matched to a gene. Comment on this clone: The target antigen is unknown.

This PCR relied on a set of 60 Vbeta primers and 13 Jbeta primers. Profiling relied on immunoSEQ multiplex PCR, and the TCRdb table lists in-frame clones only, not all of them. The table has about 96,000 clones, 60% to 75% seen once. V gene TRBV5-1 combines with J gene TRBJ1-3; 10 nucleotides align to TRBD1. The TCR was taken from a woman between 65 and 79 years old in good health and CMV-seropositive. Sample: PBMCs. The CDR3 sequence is CASSLPGTGAGNTIYF. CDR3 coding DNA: TGCGCCAGCAGCCTTCCCGGGACAGGGGCTGGAAACACCATATATTTT.